What follows is one T cell receptor (beta chain) and its context. This CDR3 contains 15 residues. Germline V gene lookup returns CDR1 LNHDA and CDR2 SQIVND (reference sequence). Trimming left V 10 bases short and J 2 bases short, with 17 bases between. Authors' data handling: For nucleated cells, counts were estimated from reference gene primer amplification. The method was immunoSEQ multiplex PCR; TCRdb's version includes in-frame clones alone and lacks a portion of them. Clone size and the V and J calls come from that table; the DNA yielded D and trimming. The data contain around 63,000 clones, 79% of them singletons. This sample is part of a study of blood T cell repertoires in COVID-19.

The chain recombines TRBV19 with TRBJ1-4; a weak D match, TRBD1 (5 bases). The TCR sequence derives from a human donor in a cohort sampled during active COVID-19. Sequencing input: peripheral blood. The CDR3 loop reads CATSRRGDTNEKLFF. The CDR3 coding sequence is TGTGCCACCTCCCGACGGGGGGATACTAATGAAAAACTGTTTTTT.